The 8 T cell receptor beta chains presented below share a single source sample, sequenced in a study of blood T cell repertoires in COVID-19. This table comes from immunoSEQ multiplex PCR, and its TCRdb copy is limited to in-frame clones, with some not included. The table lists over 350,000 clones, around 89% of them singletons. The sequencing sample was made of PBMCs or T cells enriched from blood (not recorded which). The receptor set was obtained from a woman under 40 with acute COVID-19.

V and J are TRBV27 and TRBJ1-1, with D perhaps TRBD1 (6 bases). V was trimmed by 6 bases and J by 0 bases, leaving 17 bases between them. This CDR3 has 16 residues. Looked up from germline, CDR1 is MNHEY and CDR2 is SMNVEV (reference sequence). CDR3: CASRSRGGHLNTEAFF. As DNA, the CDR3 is TGTGCCAGCAGATCCCGGGGGGGGCACTTGAACACTGAAGCTTTCTTT.

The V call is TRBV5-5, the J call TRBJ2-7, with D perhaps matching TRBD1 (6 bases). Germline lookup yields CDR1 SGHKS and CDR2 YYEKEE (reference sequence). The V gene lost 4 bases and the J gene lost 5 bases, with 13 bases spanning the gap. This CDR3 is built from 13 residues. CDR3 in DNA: TGTGCCAGCAGCACGGACAGTTTAAACGAGCAGTACTTC. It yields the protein CASSTDSLNEQYF.

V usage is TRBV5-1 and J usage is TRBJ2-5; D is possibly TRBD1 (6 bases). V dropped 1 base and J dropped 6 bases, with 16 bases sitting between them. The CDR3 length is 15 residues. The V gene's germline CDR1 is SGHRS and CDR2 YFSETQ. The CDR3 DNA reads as TGCGCCAGCAGCTTGTCTTTAGGGGGTCGGCAGACCCAGTACTTC. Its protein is CASSLSLGGRQTQYF. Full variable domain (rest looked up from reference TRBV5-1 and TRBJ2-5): KAGVTQTPRYLIKTRGQQVTLSCSPISGHRSVSWYQQTPGQGLQFLFEYFSETQRNKGNFPGRFSGRQFSNSRSEMNVSTLELGDSALYLCASSLSLGGRQTQYFGPGTRLLVL.

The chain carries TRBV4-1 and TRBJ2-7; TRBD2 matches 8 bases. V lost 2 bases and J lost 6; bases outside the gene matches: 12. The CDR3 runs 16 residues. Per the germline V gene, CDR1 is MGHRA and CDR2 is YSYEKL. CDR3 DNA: TGCGCCAGCAGCCAATACCTCGAGCTAGCGGGTGGCGAGCAGTACTTC. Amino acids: CASSQYLELAGGEQYF.

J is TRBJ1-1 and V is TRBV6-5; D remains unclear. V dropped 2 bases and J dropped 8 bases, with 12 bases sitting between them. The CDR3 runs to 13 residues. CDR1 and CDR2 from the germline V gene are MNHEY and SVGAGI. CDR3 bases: TGTGCCAGCAGTTACGTGGCAGGATCGGAAGCTTTCTTT. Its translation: CASSYVAGSEAFF.

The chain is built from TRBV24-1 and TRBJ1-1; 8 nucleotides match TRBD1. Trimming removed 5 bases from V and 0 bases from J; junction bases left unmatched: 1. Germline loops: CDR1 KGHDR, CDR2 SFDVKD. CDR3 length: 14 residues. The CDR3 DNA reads TGTGCCACCAGTGGGACAGGGTTGAACACTGAAGCTTTCTTT. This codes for CATSGTGLNTEAFF.

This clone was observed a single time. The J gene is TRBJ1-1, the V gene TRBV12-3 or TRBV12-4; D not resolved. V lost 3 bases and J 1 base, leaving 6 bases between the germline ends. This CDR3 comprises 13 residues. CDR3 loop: CASSLWQNTEAFF. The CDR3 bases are TGTGCCAGCAGTTTGTGGCAGAACACTGAAGCTTTCTTT.

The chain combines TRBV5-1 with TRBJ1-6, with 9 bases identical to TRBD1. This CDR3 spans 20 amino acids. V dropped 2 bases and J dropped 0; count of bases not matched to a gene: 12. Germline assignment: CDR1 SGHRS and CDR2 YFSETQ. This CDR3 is CASSFLGQGFAGSYNSPLHF. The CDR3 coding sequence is TGCGCCAGCAGCTTTCTGGGACAGGGCTTTGCTGGCTCCTATAATTCACCCCTCCACTTT.